The clone carrying this T cell receptor beta chain has a handful of counts. Time point described: patch test 3, about 24 weeks after DPC sensitization. Treatment noted: therapeutic diphenylcyclopropenone sensitization with weekly scalp DPC. Donors, patients with alopecia ranging from 18 to 70 years old and judged suitable for DPC, provided samples. This sample is drawn from a study of human T cells and chemical hapten exposure. TCRdb called the RACE reads again in MiXCR, with one record for every CDR3 protein. The repertoire holds 150,000 to 200,000 distinct CDR3 sequences, with 20% to 25% as singletons. Germline V CDR1 and CDR2: DFQATT, SNEGSKA (reference sequence). The CDR3 extends over 14 amino acids. Trimming removed 4 bases from V and 2 bases from J, with 13 bases in between.

V and J are TRBV20-1 and TRBJ2-3; D remains ambiguous. The sample here was whole blood, taken in connection with sensitization to the hapten diphenylcyclopropenone (DPC). The source is a woman aged 35 to 49 with alopecia areata. Some clones in this sample may be carry-over from other donors' samples. The CDR3 DNA reads as TGCAGTGCTACAAGCGAGGCAAACACAGATACGCAGTATTTT. Its protein product is CSATSEANTDTQYF.